The clone carrying this T cell receptor (beta chain) was picked up a small number of times. Antigen unknown. The PCR contained 60 Vbeta and 13 Jbeta primers. Study processing details: Later work found 65 million to 100 million unique TCR beta chains, with approximately 12 million shared. TCRdb's copy holds only in-frame clones and misses some; the assay was immunoSEQ multiplex PCR. V and J calls and clone size are given by that table; D and trimming were obtained from the DNA. The repertoire holds 95,000 to 150,000 clones, over 9.5% seen once, with just over 4.5% in the top ten. The V end lost 6 bases, the J end lost 0 bases, and 4 bases lay between the germline ends. Germline V lookup: CDR1 SGHDT, CDR2 YYEEEE. CDR3 size: 11 residues. This specimen belongs to a study of cytomegalovirus exposure and HLA in healthy donors. Study findings and constraints: Three CMV-associated chains proved CMV antigen-specific in vitro.

What was sequenced was PBMCs. This receptor was taken from a woman younger than 30 in good health and CMV-seropositive. The V and J genes are TRBV5-6 and TRBJ2-7, with D unresolved. In DNA, the CDR3 is TGTGCCAGCACCTCCTCCTACGAGCAGTACTTC. It specifies CASTSSYEQYF.